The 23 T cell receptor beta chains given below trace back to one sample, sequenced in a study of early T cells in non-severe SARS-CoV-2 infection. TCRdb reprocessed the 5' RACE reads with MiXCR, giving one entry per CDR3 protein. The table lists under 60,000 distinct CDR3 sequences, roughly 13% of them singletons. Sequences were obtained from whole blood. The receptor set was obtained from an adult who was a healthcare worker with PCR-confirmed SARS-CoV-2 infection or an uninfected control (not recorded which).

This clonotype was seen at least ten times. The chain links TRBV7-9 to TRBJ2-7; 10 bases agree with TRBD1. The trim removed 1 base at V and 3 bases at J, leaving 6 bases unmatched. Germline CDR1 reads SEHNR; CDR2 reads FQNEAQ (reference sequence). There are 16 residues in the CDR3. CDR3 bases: TGTGCCAGCAGCTTAGGGGACAGGGGAGGAAACTACGAGCAGTACTTC. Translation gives CASSLGDRGGNYEQYF.

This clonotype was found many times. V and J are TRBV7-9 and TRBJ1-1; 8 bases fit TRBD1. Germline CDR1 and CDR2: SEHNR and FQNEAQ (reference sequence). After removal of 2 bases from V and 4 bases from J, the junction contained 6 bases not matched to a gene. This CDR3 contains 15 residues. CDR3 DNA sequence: TGTGCCAGCAGCTTAAGAAATGGACAGGGCACTGAAGCTTTCTTT. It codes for CASSLRNGQGTEAFF.

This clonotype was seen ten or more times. CDR3: CASSQVSGQGWEQYF. CDR3 bases: TGCGCCAGCAGCCAAGTTAGCGGACAGGGGTGGGAGCAGTACTTC. The genes are TRBV4-1 and TRBJ2-7, with 9 bases fitting TRBD1. In germline, CDR1 is MGHRA, CDR2 YSYEKL. Losses at the gene ends were 1 base for V and 7 bases for J; bases not matched to a gene: 8. The CDR3 totals 15 residues.

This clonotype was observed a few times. The CDR3 here is CASSPRQGLGGYTF. In nucleotides, the CDR3 is TGTGCCAGCAGTCCGAGACAGGGTTTAGGGGGCTACACCTTC. The chain has TRBV27 and TRBJ1-2; TRBD1 matches 7 bases. Germline values: CDR1 MNHEY, CDR2 SMNVEV (reference sequence). V shed 5 bases, J shed 8 bases, and the junction held 11 bases outside the gene matches. This CDR3 spans 14 amino acids.

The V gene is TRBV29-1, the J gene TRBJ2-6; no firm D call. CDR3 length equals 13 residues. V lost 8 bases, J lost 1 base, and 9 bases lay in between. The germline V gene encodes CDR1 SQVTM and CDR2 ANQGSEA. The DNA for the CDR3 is TGCAGCACTCTTGGATCTGGGGCCAACGTCCTGACTTTC. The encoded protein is CSTLGSGANVLTF.

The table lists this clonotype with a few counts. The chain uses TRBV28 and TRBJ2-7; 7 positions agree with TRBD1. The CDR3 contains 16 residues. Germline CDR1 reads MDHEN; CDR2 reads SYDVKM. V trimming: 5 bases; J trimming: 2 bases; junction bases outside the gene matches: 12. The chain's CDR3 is CASSPPRGQHPYEQYF. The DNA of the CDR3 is TGTGCCAGCAGTCCGCCCCGGGGACAGCATCCCTACGAGCAGTACTTC.

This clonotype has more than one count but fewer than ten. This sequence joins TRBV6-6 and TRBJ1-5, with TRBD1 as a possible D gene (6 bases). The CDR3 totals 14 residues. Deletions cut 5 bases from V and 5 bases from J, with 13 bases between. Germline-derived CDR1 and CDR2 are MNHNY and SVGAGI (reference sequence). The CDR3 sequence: CASSHTGKDQPQHF. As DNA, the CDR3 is TGTGCCAGCAGTCATACAGGGAAGGATCAGCCCCAGCATTTT.

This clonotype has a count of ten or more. The CDR3 loop reads CATSRIPGGRGNTEAFF. The CDR3 DNA reads TGTGCCACCAGCAGGATACCCGGGGGGAGGGGAAACACTGAAGCTTTCTTT. V is TRBV15 and J is TRBJ1-1, with a tentative D call TRBD1 (5 bases). CDR1 is LNHNV and CDR2 is YYDKDF in the germline V gene (reference sequence). V dropped 3 bases and J dropped 2 bases, with 19 bases sitting between them. The CDR3 is 17 residues long.

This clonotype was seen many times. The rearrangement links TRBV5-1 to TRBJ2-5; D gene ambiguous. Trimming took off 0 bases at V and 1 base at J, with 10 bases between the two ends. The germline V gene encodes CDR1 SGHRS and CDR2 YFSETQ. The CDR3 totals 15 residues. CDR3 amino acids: CASSLAPAGQETQYF. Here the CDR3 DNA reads TGCGCCAGCAGCTTGGCCCCGGCTGGCCAAGAGACCCAGTACTTC.

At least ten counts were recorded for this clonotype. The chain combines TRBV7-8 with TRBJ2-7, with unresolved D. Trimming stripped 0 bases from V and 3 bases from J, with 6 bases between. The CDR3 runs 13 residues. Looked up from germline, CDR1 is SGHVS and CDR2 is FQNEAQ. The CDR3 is CASSLAGLYEQYF. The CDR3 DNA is TGTGCCAGCAGCTTAGCGGGCCTCTACGAGCAGTACTTC.

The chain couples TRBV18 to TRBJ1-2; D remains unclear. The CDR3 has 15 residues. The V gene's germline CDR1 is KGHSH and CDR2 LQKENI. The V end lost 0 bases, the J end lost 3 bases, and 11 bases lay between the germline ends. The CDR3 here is CASSPPGGSDYGYTF. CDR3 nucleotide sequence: TGTGCCAGCTCACCACCGGGAGGGTCTGACTATGGCTACACCTTC.

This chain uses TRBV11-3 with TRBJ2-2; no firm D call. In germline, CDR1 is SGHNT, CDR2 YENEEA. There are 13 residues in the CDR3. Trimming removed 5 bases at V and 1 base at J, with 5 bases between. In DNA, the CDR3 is TGTGCCAGCAGCCCGCAGAACACCGGGGAGCTGTTTTTT. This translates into CASSPQNTGELFF.

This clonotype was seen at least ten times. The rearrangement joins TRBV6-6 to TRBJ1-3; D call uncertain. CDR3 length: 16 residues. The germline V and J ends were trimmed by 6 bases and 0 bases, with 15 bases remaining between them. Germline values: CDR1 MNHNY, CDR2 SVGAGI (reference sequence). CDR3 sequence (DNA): TGTGCCAGCAGGAAACGGTCAGGAGACTCTGGAAACACCATATATTTT. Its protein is CASRKRSGDSGNTIYF.

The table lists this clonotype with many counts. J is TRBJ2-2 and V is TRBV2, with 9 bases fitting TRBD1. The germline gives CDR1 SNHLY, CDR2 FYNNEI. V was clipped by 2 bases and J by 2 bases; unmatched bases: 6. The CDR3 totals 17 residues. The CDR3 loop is CASSELTGGQNTGELFF. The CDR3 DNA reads TGTGCCAGCAGTGAATTAACAGGGGGCCAAAACACCGGGGAGCTGTTTTTT.

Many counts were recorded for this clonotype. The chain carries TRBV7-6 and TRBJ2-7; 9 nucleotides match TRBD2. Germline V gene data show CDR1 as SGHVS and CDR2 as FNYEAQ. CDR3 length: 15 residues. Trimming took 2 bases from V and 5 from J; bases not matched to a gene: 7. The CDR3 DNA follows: TGTGCCAGCAGCTTAAGGCGGGGGGGCCTCGACGAGCAGTACTTC. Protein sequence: CASSLRRGGLDEQYF.

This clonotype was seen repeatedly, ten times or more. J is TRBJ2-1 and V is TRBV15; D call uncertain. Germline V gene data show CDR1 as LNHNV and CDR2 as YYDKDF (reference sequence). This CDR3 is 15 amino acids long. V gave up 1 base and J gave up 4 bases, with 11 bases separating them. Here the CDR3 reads CATSRGPTVYNEQFF. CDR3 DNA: TGTGCCACCAGCAGAGGCCCGACCGTATACAATGAGCAGTTCTTC.

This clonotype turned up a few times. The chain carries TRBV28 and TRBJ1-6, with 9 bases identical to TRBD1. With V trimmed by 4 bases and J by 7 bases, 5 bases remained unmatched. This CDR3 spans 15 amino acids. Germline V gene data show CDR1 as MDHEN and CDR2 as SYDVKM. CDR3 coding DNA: TGTGCCAGCAGTTCACCGGGGACAGGGAATTCACCCCTCCACTTT. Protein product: CASSSPGTGNSPLHF.

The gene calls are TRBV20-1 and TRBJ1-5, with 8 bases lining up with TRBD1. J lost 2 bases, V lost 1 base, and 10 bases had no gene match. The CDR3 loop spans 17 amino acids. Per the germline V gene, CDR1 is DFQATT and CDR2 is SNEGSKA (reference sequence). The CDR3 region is CSARAPGKDRGNQPQHF. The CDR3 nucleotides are TGCAGTGCTAGAGCCCCTGGGAAGGACAGGGGCAATCAGCCCCAGCATTTT.

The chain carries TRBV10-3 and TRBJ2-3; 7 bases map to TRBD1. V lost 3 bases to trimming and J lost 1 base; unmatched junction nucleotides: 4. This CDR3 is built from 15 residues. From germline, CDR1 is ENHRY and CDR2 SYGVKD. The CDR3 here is CAISDPGQGTDTQYF. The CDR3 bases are TGTGCCATCAGTGATCCAGGACAGGGCACAGATACGCAGTATTTT.

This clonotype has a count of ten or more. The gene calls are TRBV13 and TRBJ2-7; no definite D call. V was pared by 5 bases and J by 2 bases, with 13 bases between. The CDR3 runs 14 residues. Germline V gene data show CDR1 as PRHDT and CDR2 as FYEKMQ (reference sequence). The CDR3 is CASSASSAPYEQYF. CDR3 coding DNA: TGTGCCAGCAGCGCCTCGTCGGCCCCCTACGAGCAGTACTTC.

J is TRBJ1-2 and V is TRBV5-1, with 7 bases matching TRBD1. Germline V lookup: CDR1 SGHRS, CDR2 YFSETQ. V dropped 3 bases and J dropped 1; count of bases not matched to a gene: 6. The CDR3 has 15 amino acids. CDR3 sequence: CASSSHGTDNYGYTF. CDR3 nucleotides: TGCGCCAGCAGCTCCCACGGGACAGATAACTATGGCTACACCTTC.

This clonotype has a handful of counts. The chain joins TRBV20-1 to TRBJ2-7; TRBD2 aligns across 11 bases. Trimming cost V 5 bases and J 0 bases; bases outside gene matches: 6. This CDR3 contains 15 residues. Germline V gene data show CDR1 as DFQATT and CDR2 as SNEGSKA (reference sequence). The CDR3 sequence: CSAWTSGRLSYEQYF. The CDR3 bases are TGCAGTGCTTGGACTAGCGGGCGCCTCTCCTACGAGCAGTACTTC.

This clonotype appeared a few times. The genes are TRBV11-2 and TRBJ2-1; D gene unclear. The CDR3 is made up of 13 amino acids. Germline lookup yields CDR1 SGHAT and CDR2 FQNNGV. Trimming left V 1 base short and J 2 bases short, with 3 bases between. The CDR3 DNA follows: TGTGCCAGCAGCTTAGTGCCCTACAATGAGCAGTTCTTC. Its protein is CASSLVPYNEQFF. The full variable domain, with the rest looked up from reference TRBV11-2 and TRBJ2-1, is EAGVAQSPRYKIIEKRQSVAFWCNPISGHATLYWYQQILGQGPKLLIQFQNNGVVDDSQLPKDRFSAERLKGVDSTLKIQPAKLEDSAVYLCASSLVPYNEQFFGPGTRLTVL.